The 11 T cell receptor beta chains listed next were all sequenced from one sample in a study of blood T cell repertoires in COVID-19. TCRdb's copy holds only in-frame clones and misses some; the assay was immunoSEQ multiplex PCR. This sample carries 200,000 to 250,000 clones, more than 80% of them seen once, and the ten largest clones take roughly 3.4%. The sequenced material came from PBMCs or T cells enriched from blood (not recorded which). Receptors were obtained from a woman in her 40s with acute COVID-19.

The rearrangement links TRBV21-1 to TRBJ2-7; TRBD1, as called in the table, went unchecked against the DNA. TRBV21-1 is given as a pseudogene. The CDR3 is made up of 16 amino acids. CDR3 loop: CASSKEARWAYYEQYV. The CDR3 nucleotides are TGTGCCAGCAGCAAAGAAGCCCGGTGGGCGTACTACGAGCAGTACGTC.

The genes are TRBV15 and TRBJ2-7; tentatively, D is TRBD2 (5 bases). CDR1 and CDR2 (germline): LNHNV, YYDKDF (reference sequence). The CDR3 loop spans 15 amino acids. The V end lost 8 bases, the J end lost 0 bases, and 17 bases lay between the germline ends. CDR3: CATAGVWRNSYEQYV. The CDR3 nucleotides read TGTGCCACCGCGGGCGTCTGGCGTAACTCCTACGAGCAGTACGTC.

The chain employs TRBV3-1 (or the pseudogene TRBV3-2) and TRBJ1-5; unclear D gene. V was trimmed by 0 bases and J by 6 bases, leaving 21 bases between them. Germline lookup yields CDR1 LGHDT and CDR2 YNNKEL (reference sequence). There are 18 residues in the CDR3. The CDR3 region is CASSQESLLTEYGQPQHF. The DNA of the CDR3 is TGTGCCAGCAGCCAAGAATCCCTACTTACAGAATACGGTCAGCCCCAGCATTTT.

The CDR3 DNA reads TGTGCCAGCAGCTTCGCCGGGGACGAGCAGTACTTC. The encoded protein is CASSFAGDEQYF. The chain employs TRBV12-3 or TRBV12-4 and TRBJ2-7, with TRBD2 as a possible D gene (5 bases). Trimming stripped 6 bases from V and 5 bases from J, with 11 bases between. The CDR3 loop spans 12 amino acids.

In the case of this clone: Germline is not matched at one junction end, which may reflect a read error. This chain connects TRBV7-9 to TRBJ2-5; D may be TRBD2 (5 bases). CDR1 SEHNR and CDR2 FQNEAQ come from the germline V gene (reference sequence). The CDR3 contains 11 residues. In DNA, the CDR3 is TGTGCCAGCAGCTTAAGGGAGAACCAGTACTTC. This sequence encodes CASSLRENQYF.

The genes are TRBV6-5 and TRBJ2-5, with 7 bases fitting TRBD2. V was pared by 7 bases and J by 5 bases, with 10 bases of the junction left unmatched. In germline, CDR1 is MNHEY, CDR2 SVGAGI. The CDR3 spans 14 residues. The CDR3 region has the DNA TGTGCCAGCAATCCGCGGGGGTCTAGGGAGACCCAGTACTTC. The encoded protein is CASNPRGSRETQYF.

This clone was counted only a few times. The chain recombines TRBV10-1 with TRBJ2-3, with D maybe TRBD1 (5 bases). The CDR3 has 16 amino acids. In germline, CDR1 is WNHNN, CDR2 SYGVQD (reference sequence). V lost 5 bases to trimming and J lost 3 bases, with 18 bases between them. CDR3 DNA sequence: TGCGCCAGCAGTAGGGGTCGCGGTCCAGGGACAGATACGCAGTATTTT. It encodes CASSRGRGPGTDTQYF.

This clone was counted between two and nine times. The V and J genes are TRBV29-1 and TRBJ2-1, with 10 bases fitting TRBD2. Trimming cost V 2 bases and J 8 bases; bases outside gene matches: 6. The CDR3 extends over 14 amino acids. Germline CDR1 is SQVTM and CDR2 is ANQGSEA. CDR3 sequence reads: CSVELTSGDYEQFF. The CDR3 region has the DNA TGCAGCGTTGAACTTACTAGCGGGGATTATGAGCAGTTCTTC.

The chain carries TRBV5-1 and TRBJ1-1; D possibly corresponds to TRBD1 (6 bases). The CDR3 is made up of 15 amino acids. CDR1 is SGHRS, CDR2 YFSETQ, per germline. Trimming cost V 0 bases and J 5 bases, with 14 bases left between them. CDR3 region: CASSLASGVMTEAFF. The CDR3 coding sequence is TGCGCCAGCAGCTTGGCGTCAGGGGTGATGACTGAAGCTTTCTTT.

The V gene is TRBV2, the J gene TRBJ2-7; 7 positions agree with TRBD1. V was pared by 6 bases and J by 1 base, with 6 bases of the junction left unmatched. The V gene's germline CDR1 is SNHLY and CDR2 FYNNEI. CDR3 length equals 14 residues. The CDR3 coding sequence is TGTGCCAGCAGCATCACAGGGGAATCCTACGAGCAGTACGTC. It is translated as CASSITGESYEQYV.

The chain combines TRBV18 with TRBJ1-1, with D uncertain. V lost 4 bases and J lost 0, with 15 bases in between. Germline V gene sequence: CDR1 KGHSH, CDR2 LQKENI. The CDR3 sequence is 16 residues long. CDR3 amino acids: CASSLSVSSMNTEAFF. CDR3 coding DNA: TGTGCCAGCTCACTATCAGTCTCATCCATGAACACTGAAGCTTTCTTT.